This note documents a single T cell receptor beta chain sequence. This clonotype turned up a few times. What antigen it recognizes has not been identified. Per-base quality was not reported, and no clone a single base away is much larger than it. Sequences MDHEN (CDR1) and SYDVKM (CDR2) are obtained from the germline V gene. Trimming at the junction amounts to 3 bases on V and 5 bases on J, and the germline ends lie 13 bases apart. From its cysteine to its phenylalanine, the CDR3 spans 14 amino acids. Just the 42-base CDR3 DNA is kept, in frame starting at base 1. This sample is part of a study of blood T cells in healthy people across ages (dated by TCRdb to the mid-2010s). Notes on the research overall: Template switching captured roughly one uniquely barcoded TCR beta cDNA molecule per two T cells in model experiments. The study measured age-related changes in TCR beta repertoire diversity using deep sequencing normalized with unique cDNA molecular identifiers. The donors were divided into four age groups: young (average around 17 years), middle-aged (approximately 41), aged (approximately 62) and long-lived (around 80). Donors of different ages were randomly distributed across sequencing lanes to avoid experimental bias. For two donors (one aged 18 to 30 and one aged 80 or older), the study analyzed two additional independent replicas of 1 million unique cDNA reads from the same blood draw.

Libraries were made using 5' RACE. A second PCR of roughly 7 to 12 cycles was run with a J-beta primer mix and a sample-barcoded 5' primer. A unique molecular identifier was introduced onto each TCR beta cDNA molecule by a template-switch 5' adaptor carrying 12 random nucleotides. At least 2.5 million CDR3-containing paired-end reads were obtained from each sample. All of the RNA was converted into first-strand cDNA using the Mint cDNA synthesis kit, with a TRBC-specific oligonucleotide serving as the primer. Following uracil-DNA glycosylase treatment, a first 18-cycle PCR with universal primers M1SS and BC2_uni_R was performed on all cDNA. The authors' pipeline ran thus. For normalization, 1 million high-quality reads, each with a distinct molecular identifier, were randomly selected from each sample. Instead of being binned into consensus sequences, reads with shared molecular identifiers were discarded. MiTCR, with a Q25 quality threshold and the strictest error-elimination algorithm, was used for CDR3 identification, clonotype clustering and error correction. Lower-bound total TCR beta diversity was estimated with a nonparametric unseen species model using Euler transformation. TCRdb redid the processing of the public reads, applying fastp at Q25 and MiXCR, and retained in-frame beta chains. Identical CDR3 proteins give one entry, which carries the most common genes and DNA. The V and J calls and clone size are TCRdb's, not the authors'. The sample profile shows some 1.8 million distinct CDR3 sequences; around 40% of them were found once. The leading ten clones occupy approximately 22% of the sample.

Study-level results and caveats: A strong correlation was found between observed TCR beta diversity and the percentage of naive T cells measured by flow cytometry. Compared with the aged group, the long-lived group had more naive CD4+ T cells, fewer expanded clones and increased TCR diversity, suggesting age selection. Observed TCR beta diversity per million T cells fell roughly linearly with age, and a significant reduction was already apparent by age roughly 40. Because profiling used bulk unsorted PBMCs, naive and antigen-experienced compartments could not be compared conclusively. Estimates of total diversity based on one million sequenced T cells were regarded as lower bounds and as underestimates. Because the CMV infection status of the donors was unknown, age-related changes in expanded clonotypes may potentially have been confounded.

The approximately 39 donors, aged about 6 to 100 years, were systemically healthy Caucasian individuals from Russia. Around 10 milliliters of peripheral blood were collected from each donor into EDTA-treated Vacutainer tubes. Ficoll-Paque density-gradient centrifugation was used to isolate PBMCs, with at least 6.5 million per sample. Trizol reagent was used to extract total RNA from PBMCs, with at least 5.5 micrograms per sample. Naive CD45RAhigh/CD27high T cell percentages were measured by flow cytometry on a PBMC aliquot from every donor. This clonotype originated in a human donor in good health. The V gene is TRBV28 and the J gene is TRBJ1-1, with no confidently assigned D gene. Sequencing was carried out using blood. The CDR3 here reads CASSFLEGRTEAFF. The nucleotide sequence reads TGTGCCAGCAGTTTCCTAGAGGGTAGAACTGAAGCTTTCTTT.